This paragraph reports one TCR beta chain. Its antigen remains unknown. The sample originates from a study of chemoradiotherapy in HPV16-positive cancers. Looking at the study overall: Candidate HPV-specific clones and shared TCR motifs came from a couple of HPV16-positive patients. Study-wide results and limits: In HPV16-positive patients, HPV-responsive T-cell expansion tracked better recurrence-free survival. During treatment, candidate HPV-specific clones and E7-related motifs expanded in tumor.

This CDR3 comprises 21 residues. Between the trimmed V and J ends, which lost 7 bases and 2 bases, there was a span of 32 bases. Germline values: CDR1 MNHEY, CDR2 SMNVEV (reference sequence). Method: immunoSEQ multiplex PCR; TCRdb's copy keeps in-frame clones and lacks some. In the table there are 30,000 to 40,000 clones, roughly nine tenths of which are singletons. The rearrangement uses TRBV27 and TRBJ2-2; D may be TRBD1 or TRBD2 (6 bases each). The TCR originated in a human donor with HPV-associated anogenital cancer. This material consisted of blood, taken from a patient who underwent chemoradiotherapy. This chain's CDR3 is CASIHPFTGLLQRVNTGELFF. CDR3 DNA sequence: TGTGCCAGCATCCACCCCTTCACAGGGCTACTTCAGCGGGTTAACACCGGGGAGCTGTTTTTT.